This section outlines one T cell receptor (beta chain) sequence together with its context. Amplification of TCR beta CDR3 regions was performed using RNA transcripts as template. HTBI primers drove first-round RT-PCR of the TCR CDR3. TCRdb reprocessed the multiplex PCR reads via MiXCR and lists one record per CDR3 protein. The sample has around 480,000 distinct CDR3 sequences, over 13% seen once. This entry is derived from a study of T cells in Graves' hyperthyroidism and ophthalmopathy. What was sequenced was blood. This TCR came from a woman aged 18 to 35 with Graves' hyperthyroidism.

In DNA, the CDR3 is TGTGCCACCAGTGATGCTGGCGGGGGGTACGAGCAGTACTTC. This encodes CATSDAGGGYEQYF. The genes are TRBV24-1 and TRBJ2-7, with 8 bases identical to TRBD2. CDR3 length: 14 amino acids. V dropped 3 bases and J dropped 4; count of bases not matched to a gene: 4. CDR1 and CDR2 (germline): KGHDR, SFDVKD.